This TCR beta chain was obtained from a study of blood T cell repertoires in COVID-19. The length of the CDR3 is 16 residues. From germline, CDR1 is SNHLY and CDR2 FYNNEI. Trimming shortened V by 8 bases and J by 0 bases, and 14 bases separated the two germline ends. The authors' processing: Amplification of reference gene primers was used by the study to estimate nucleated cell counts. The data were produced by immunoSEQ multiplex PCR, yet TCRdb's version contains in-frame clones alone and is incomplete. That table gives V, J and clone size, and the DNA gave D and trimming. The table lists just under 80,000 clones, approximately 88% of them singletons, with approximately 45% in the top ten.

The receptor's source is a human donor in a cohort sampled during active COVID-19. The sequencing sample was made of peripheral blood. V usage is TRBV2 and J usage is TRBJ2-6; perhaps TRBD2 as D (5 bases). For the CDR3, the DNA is TGTGCCAGCGAAGCGCACCGGGACTCTGGGGCCAACGTCCTGACTTTC. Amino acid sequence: CASEAHRDSGANVLTF.